This T cell receptor beta chain was captured in a study of OX40 agonist ivuxolimab in advanced cancers. CDR3 length: 13 amino acids. Deletions cut 1 base from V and 5 bases from J, with 8 bases between. The V gene's germline CDR1 is SGHDN and CDR2 FVKESK. Of note for this clone: The antigen remains unidentified.

Only in-frame clones appear in the TCRdb table, and some are missing; sequencing was by immunoSEQ multiplex PCR. The data contain roughly 65,000 clones, almost 90% of them seen just once; the ten biggest clones take up more than 9%. Study-wide results and limits: Antigen specificity of clonally expanded peripheral T cells was not established. There were, on average, more expanded clones in CD8+ T cells than in CD4+. At 0.1 to 3.0 mg/kg, CD4+ and CD8+ blood T cells expanded clonally by week 6.

Sequenced here: CD4+ or CD8+ T cells sorted from blood, sampled in a trial of the OX40 agonist ivuxolimab. The chain has TRBV14 and TRBJ1-2, with a possible D match to TRBD1 (5 bases). The TCR was taken from an adult with an advanced solid tumor such as melanoma, head and neck, liver or kidney cancer. Written as DNA, the CDR3 is TGTGCCAGCAGCCAAGGGGGCTGGTATGGCTACACCTTC. Encoded protein: CASSQGGWYGYTF.